Listed here is a single TCR beta chain. The antigen is unknown. One end of the junction varies from germline; a read error may be responsible. Germline V gene data show CDR1 as MGHRA and CDR2 as YSYEKL. This CDR3 spans 15 amino acids. These data are taken from a study of blood T cells in healthy people across ages. Study-wide background: With template switching, about one barcoded beta molecule was captured per two T cells.

A second PCR, run for roughly 7 to 12 cycles, used a sample-barcoded 5' primer plus a J-beta primer mix. Each single sample gave us at least 2.5 million CDR3-containing paired-end reads. From the 5' RACE reads, TCRdb called clonotypes with MiXCR, one entry per CDR3 protein. The sample includes 1.4 million to 1.5 million distinct CDR3 sequences, around two fifths of them seen just once. General study findings and limits: Greater diversity and more naive CD4+ cells were seen in long-lived donors than in aged donors. Nothing was known about donor CMV status, and this possibly confounded expanded clonotype changes.

The receptor comes from a woman aged 18-29 years in good health. The rearrangement links TRBV4-1 to TRBJ2-5, with 13 bases matching TRBD2. The assigned J gene may be wrong: the sequence end matches TRBJ2-7 better. The sample consisted of blood. CDR3 amino acids: CASGHGLAGVYEQYF. CDR3 nucleotides: TGCGCCAGCGGCCACGGACTAGCGGGGGTCTACGAGCAGTACTTC.